The rows below give T cell receptor beta chains drawn from one sample of a study of shared clonotypes between healthy human individuals. Using immunoSEQ multiplex PCR, the repertoire was profiled, and TCRdb retains in-frame clones only, with some absent. This sample carries 2 million to 2.5 million clones, under 95% of them seen once, and the ten largest clones take 0.3% to 0.4%. Sequencing input: naive CD4+ T cells from PBMCs. All receptors derive from a man younger than 35 in good health. Some clones in this sample may be carry-over from other donors' samples. CDR3s include the opening cysteine and the closing phenylalanine or tryptophan. The D gene is left open where the match is weak. The size of a clone is reported for some rows only, either as once, few or many, or as a class for expanded clones.

TRBJ2-1 | . | TRBV23-1 | . | CASSRGWRVVDEQFF | TGCGCCAGCAGTCGGGGTTGGCGGGTAGTCGATGAGCAGTTCTTC
TRBJ2-1 | . | TRBV6-1 | . | CASSLRESWQFF | TGTGCCAGCAGCCTGAGGGAGAGTTGGCAGTTCTTC
TRBJ1-1 | . | TRBV28 | . | CASSFGGSTEAFF | TGTGCCAGCAGTTTCGGGGGGAGCACTGAAGCTTTCTTT
TRBJ2-1 | . | TRBV9 | TRBD2 | CASSVGASGRIHNEQFF | TGTGCCAGCAGCGTAGGTGCTAGCGGGAGGATCCACAATGAGCAGTTCTTC
TRBJ1-2 | . | TRBV4-3 | . | CASSARGPDSNYGYTF | TGCGCCAGCAGCGCCAGGGGACCCGACTCTAACTATGGCTACACCTTC
TRBJ1-5 | . | TRBV7-9 | . | CASTVGEGQPQHF | TGTGCCAGCACCGTAGGGGAGGGTCAGCCCCAGCATTTT
TRBJ2-6 | . | TRBV5-8 | . | CASSAGKAGDSGANVLTF | TGTGCCAGCAGCGCTGGGAAGGCAGGGGACTCTGGGGCCAACGTCCTGACTTTC
TRBJ2-7 | . | TRBV7-6 | TRBD1 | CASSLAAGGSYEQYF | TGTGCCAGCAGCTTAGCGGCAGGGGGCTCCTACGAGCAGTACTTC
TRBJ2-5 | . | TRBV11-3 | . | CASSMGGRDGQETQYF | TGTGCCAGCAGCATGGGGGGACGGGACGGACAAGAGACCCAGTACTTC
TRBJ1-6 | . | TRBV30 | TRBD1 | CAWSVAGGWNSPLHF | TGTGCCTGGAGTGTGGCAGGGGGTTGGAATTCACCCCTCCACTTT
TRBJ2-3 | . | TRBV5-1 | TRBD1 | CASSDPGQGAYTQYF | TGCGCCAGCAGCGATCCGGGACAGGGGGCTTATACGCAGTATTTT
TRBJ2-3 | . | TRBV19 | . | CASGRTDTQYF | TGTGCCAGTGGCCGCACTGATACGCAGTATTTT
TRBJ1-2 | . | TRBV4-2 | TRBD1 | CASSQEDRGYGYTF | TGTGCCAGCAGCCAAGAGGACAGGGGGTATGGCTACACCTTC
TRBJ1-2 | . | TRBV5-4 | TRBD1 | CASSVGTGGLYGYTF | TGTGCCAGCAGCGTCGGGACAGGGGGCCTCTATGGCTACACCTTC
TRBJ2-1 | . | TRBV6-6 | TRBD2 | CASSLAGRYNEQFF | TGTGCCAGCAGTTTAGCGGGGCGATACAATGAGCAGTTCTTC
TRBJ2-7 | once | TRBV18 | . | CASSPPYGYEQYF | TGTGCCAGCTCACCACCGTACGGTTACGAGCAGTACTTC
TRBJ1-2 | . | TRBV6-5 | . | CASSYSNGARYGYTF | TGTGCCAGCAGTTACTCGAACGGGGCCAGGTATGGCTACACCTTC
TRBJ1-2 | . | TRBV4-2 | TRBD1 | CASSQDSYRGRQLDHGYTF | TGTGCCAGCAGCCAAGACTCCTACAGGGGGCGTCAATTAGACCATGGCTACACCTTC
TRBJ2-3 | . | TRBV5-4 | . | CASSLGAGSTDTQYF | TGTGCCAGCAGCTTGGGGGCGGGGAGCACAGATACGCAGTATTTT
TRBJ2-7 | . | TRBV7-6 | . | CASSLGLRGEQYF | TGTGCCAGCAGCTTAGGGTTAAGAGGCGAGCAGTACTTC
TRBJ2-3 | . | TRBV9 | TRBD2 | CASSILAASTDTQYF | TGTGCCAGCAGCATACTAGCGGCTAGCACAGATACGCAGTATTTT
TRBJ1-2 | . | TRBV29-1 | TRBD1 | CSVATGQGADGYTF | TGCAGCGTTGCGACCGGACAGGGGGCGGATGGCTACACCTTC
TRBJ2-7 | . | TRBV27 | . | CASSSPPLVGEQYF | TGTGCCAGCAGTTCGCCACCCCTCGTGGGTGAGCAGTACTTC
TRBJ2-3 | once | TRBV7-6 | . | CASSRGQSTDTQYF | TGTGCCAGCAGCCGGGGACAAAGCACAGATACGCAGTATTTT
TRBJ1-5 | few | TRBV19 | . | CASSPGRVRQPQHF | TGTGCCAGTAGTCCCGGTCGTGTGCGGCAGCCCCAGCATTTT
TRBJ2-1 | . | TRBV25-1 | TRBD2 | CASSGLAGVNYNEQFF | TGTGCCAGCAGTGGGCTAGCGGGAGTGAACTACAATGAGCAGTTCTTC
TRBJ2-7 | . | TRBV25-1 | TRBD1 | CASSESGTGSYEQYF | TGTGCCAGCAGTGAATCCGGGACAGGGTCCTACGAGCAGTACTTC
TRBJ2-7 | . | TRBV2 | TRBD2 | CASRSSGSSYEQYF | TGTGCCAGCAGGAGTAGCGGGAGCTCCTACGAGCAGTACTTC
TRBJ2-7 | once | TRBV18 | . | CASSPGGSYEQYF | TGTGCCAGCTCACCAGGCGGTTCCTACGAGCAGTACTTC
TRBJ2-2 | . | TRBV30 | TRBD1 | CAWSHTGAGELFF | TGTGCCTGGAGTCACACAGGGGCCGGGGAGCTGTTTTTT
TRBJ1-1 | . | TRBV29-1 | TRBD1 | CSVGDRVTEAFF | TGCAGCGTTGGCGACAGGGTTACTGAAGCTTTCTTT
TRBJ2-2 | . | TRBV20-1 | . | CSATNTGELFF | TGCAGTGCAACGAACACCGGGGAGCTGTTTTTT
TRBJ1-2 | . | TRBV7-9 | . | CASSGRETVLGYTF | TGTGCCAGCAGCGGTCGGGAGACAGTCTTGGGCTACACCTTC
TRBJ2-3 | . | TRBV9 | . | CASSVGLTTGTDTQYF | TGTGCCAGCAGCGTAGGCTTGACCACCGGTACGGATACGCAGTATTTT
TRBJ2-1 | . | TRBV29-1 | . | CSVDFRVWNEQFF | TGCAGCGTCGATTTCAGGGTATGGAATGAGCAGTTCTTC
TRBJ1-1 | . | TRBV27 | . | CASITTAEAFF | TGTGCCAGCATAACGACAGCTGAAGCTTTCTTT
TRBJ2-3 | . | TRBV5-1 | TRBD1 | CASSWDRGADTQYF | TGCGCCAGCAGCTGGGACAGGGGAGCAGATACGCAGTATTTT
TRBJ2-1 | . | TRBV2 | TRBD1 | CASSEQGGGEQFF | TGTGCCAGCAGTGAACAAGGGGGCGGTGAGCAGTTCTTC
TRBJ2-7 | . | TRBV20-1 | . | CSAPSTYEQYF | TGCAGTGCTCCGTCGACCTACGAGCAGTACTTC
TRBJ1-4 | . | TRBV19 | . | CASSIAGRATNEKLFF | TGTGCCAGTAGTATTGCGGGCAGAGCAACTAATGAAAAACTGTTTTTT
TRBJ2-3 | . | TRBV5-4 | . | CASSLQEGRSTDTQYF | TGTGCCAGCAGCTTGCAAGAGGGTCGTAGCACAGATACGCAGTATTTT
TRBJ2-5 | once | TRBV21-1 | . | CASSKFPTPRVGKETQYF | TGTGCCAGCAGCAAATTCCCTACACCCAGGGTGGGTAAAGAGACCCAGTACTTC
TRBJ2-5 | . | TRBV6-5 | TRBD1 | CASRTSDPGGGTQYF | TGTGCCAGCAGAACTAGTGACCCAGGGGGTGGGACCCAGTACTTC
TRBJ2-5 | . | TRBV19 | . | CASSRPSETQYF | TGTGCCAGTAGTAGGCCAAGCGAGACCCAGTACTTC
TRBJ2-1 | . | TRBV5-1 | . | CASSLDNRVSLNEQFF | TGCGCCAGCAGCTTGGATAACAGGGTATCTCTCAATGAGCAGTTCTTC
TRBJ2-3 | . | TRBV7-3 | . | CASSLSGADTQYF | TGTGCCAGCAGCTTATCTGGGGCCGATACGCAGTATTTT